This TCR beta chain comes out of a study of Ad26.COV2.S vaccination and SARS-CoV-2 variants (dated by TCRdb to about 2021). A note on the overall study: Donors in the vaccine arm were drawn from COV1001, a phase I-IIa trial of Ad26.COV2.S in healthy adults that was multicentre, randomized, double-blind and placebo-controlled. Ad26.COV2.S was administered intramuscularly at 5 x 10^10 or 1 x 10^11 viral particles, either as a single shot or as two shots given 56 days apart. The specificity and breadth of SARS-CoV-2-reactive T cell receptors after Ad26.COV2.S vaccination were assessed by TCRbeta repertoire sequencing. The TCR-sequenced set comprised about 32 samples: 19 Ad26.COV2.S vaccine recipients, 5 placebo recipients and 8 SARS-CoV-2 convalescent individuals. Trial participants were randomized into five groups of five, in which low-dose or high-dose Ad26.COV2.S was given once or twice, or placebo was given on both occasions. Investigators did not know the trial group allocation while performing experiments and assessing outcomes.

Concerning this clone: It lacks a known antigen. Per-base quality was not reported, and no clone a single base away is much larger than it.

For CDR1 and CDR2, the germline V gene lists KGHSH and LQKENI. The CDR3 holds 15 amino acids from the cysteine to the phenylalanine. Of the read, only the CDR3 DNA is kept; its 45 bases are in frame from base 1. At the junction V is shortened by 4 bases and J by 4 bases, with 13 bases in between. General findings and caveats noted by the study authors: According to the authors, total T cell responses may have been underestimated by the TCR breadth and depth analyses. Substantial breadth of spike-specific CD8+ and CD4+ T cell responses was reported after vaccination. Vaccine and placebo recipients had similar non-spike TCR breadth, a finding consistent with the vaccine containing only spike. The study lacked the statistical power to compare responses across vaccine doses or regimens. Higher spike-specific TCR breadth was observed in Ad26.COV2.S recipients than in placebo recipients (P = 0.0014).

The immunoSEQ Assay was the method used to sequence TCRbeta CDR3 regions. After extraction, genomic DNA underwent amplification by bias-controlled multiplex PCR, followed by high-throughput sequencing. As for the original processing: Collapsing and filtering of sequences were performed to quantify the absolute abundance of each unique TCRbeta CDR3 region. T cell fraction was estimated by normalizing TCRbeta template counts to usable DNA, with usable DNA measured through amplification of reference genes found in all nucleated cells. Repertoire TCRs were annotated as SARS-CoV-2-specific by exact matching of V gene, CDR3 amino acid sequence and J gene to a known reactive TCR set. The reference SARS-CoV-2 TCR set was obtained from MIRA and was filtered for enrichment in COVID-19-positive ImmuneCODE repertoires, whereby public or cross-reactive TCRs were removed. Using the MIRA antigens, annotated TCRs were further analysed by specific ORF or by position within an ORF. Depth was the summed frequency of annotated unique rearrangements, while breadth was defined as annotated unique rearrangements over total unique productive rearrangements. Group comparisons of TCR breadth used two-sided Wilcoxon rank-sum tests. TCRdb carries this immuneACCESS record with in-frame sequences only. Its versions omit some clonotypes, under half of them owing to an unresolved V gene in the studies checked, with the rest unexplained. V and J calls and clone size follow that table, whereas D and trimming were derived from the DNA. The sample yields approximately 250,000 clones; around 88% were counted once. Roughly 3% of the sample belongs to the ten largest clones.

Interpreted using the paper, the treatment or condition label stands for: around 19 received Ad26.COV2.S at low or high dose, single or two shots; five or six received placebo; per-sample allocation not given. For vaccine and placebo recipients, the sequenced repertoires came from samples collected on day 63 after the first injection. Between 29 July and 7 August 2020, Cohort 1b enrolled 25 adults aged 18-55 years at one site in Boston, USA. Ad26.COV2.S was a replication-incompetent adenovirus type 26 vector expressing a prefusion-stabilized SARS-CoV-2 spike protein from the original Wuhan strain.

The clonotype was recovered from a person aged 18-65 years who received the Ad26.COV2.S COVID-19 vaccine or a placebo. The sequencing here drew on peripheral blood, taken in a trial of Ad26.COV2.S vaccine versus placebo. The chain is encoded by TRBV18 joined to TRBJ1-4; the D gene is perhaps TRBD1, on 6 matching bases. The nucleotide sequence is given as TGTGCCAGCTCACGGAATGACAGGCTTAATGAAAAACTGTTTTTT. Its translation is CASSRNDRLNEKLFF.